Listed below are T cell receptor beta chains from one sample, sequenced in a study. TCRdb reprocessed the RT-PCR reads with MiXCR, giving one entry per CDR3 protein. This table holds about 700,000 distinct CDR3 sequences, around 14% found once. Sequencing used memory CD4+ T cells from blood. All receptors derive from a female donor in good health, serving as a healthy control. CDR3s include the opening cysteine and the closing phenylalanine or tryptophan. The D gene is left open where the match is weak. Rows may omit the clone size; those that give it use once, few, many or a size class.

clone_size j_call v_call d_call cdr3_nt cdr3_aa
many TRBJ2-7 TRBV29-1 NA TGCAGCGGGGGGGACCGTACCTACGAGCAGTACTTC CSGGDRTYEQYF
NA TRBJ2-5 TRBV9 NA TGTGCCAGCAGCGTAGGACAGCAGCTTCCCCAAGAGACCCAGTACTTC CASSVGQQLPQETQYF
few TRBJ2-5 TRBV10-3 TRBD1 TGTGCCATCAGTGAGGCGCTGACAGGGTACCAAGAGACCCAGTACTTC CAISEALTGYQETQYF
NA TRBJ2-1 TRBV15 TRBD2 TGTGCCACCAGCAGAGATAGCGGGTACTCCTACAATGAGCAGTTCTTC CATSRDSGYSYNEQFF
many TRBJ2-3 TRBV6-5 TRBD1 TGTGCCAGCAGTTCCGGGACAGGAACGCAGTATTTT CASSSGTGTQYF
few TRBJ1-1 TRBV20-1 NA TGCAGTGCCGTCAGGGGGAACACTGAAGCTTTCTTT CSAVRGNTEAFF
many TRBJ2-2 TRBV12-3/TRBV12-4 NA TGTGCCAGCAGTCCCGGACAGTATCGTACCGGGGAGCTGTTTTTT CASSPGQYRTGELFF
many TRBJ2-1 TRBV7-8 NA TGTGCCAGCAGCCAGGGTGGCGGGTTTAACAATGAGCAGTTCTTC CASSQGGGFNNEQFF
many TRBJ2-5 TRBV28 TRBD2 TGTGCCACCAAGGGTAGCGGGAGTTTGGCCCAGTACTTC CATKGSGSLAQYF
few TRBJ2-1 TRBV9 NA TGTGCCAGCAGCCCCCAGTGGGTGGACGTAACCAATGAGCAGTTCTTC CASSPQWVDVTNEQFF
few TRBJ2-1 TRBV18 TRBD2 TGTGCCAGCTCACCAACCAGCGGGGACAATGAGCAGTTCTTC CASSPTSGDNEQFF
NA TRBJ1-1 TRBV2 NA TGTGCCAGCATGATGGTCTACACTGAAGCTTTCTTT CASMMVYTEAFF
few TRBJ2-2 TRBV7-9 NA TGTGCCAGCAGCCACTCGGGACAATCCCTTGGGGAGCTGTTTTTT CASSHSGQSLGELFF
many TRBJ2-5 TRBV6-6 TRBD1 TGTGCCAGCATTCTCACAGGGGGCTTAAGGGAGACCCAGTACTTC CASILTGGLRETQYF
few TRBJ2-1 TRBV30 NA TGTGCCTGGAGTGTTGAAAGCGGTTTCTCCTACAATGAGCAGTTCTTC CAWSVESGFSYNEQFF
NA TRBJ2-6 TRBV20-1 TRBD1 TGCAGTGCTTCAGGGGGTTATGGGGCCAACGTCCTGACTTTC CSASGGYGANVLTF
many TRBJ2-5 TRBV29-1 NA TGCAGCCACAGGGCGGGTATACAAGAGACCCAGTACTTC CSHRAGIQETQYF
few TRBJ1-1 TRBV10-2 NA TGCGCCAGCAGTGAGTCGGGAGGGGCCAACACTGAAGCTTTCTTT CASSESGGANTEAFF
many TRBJ2-3 TRBV11-1 TRBD2 TGTGCCAGCAGCACAACCCTCAGCGGGGGAGATACGCAGTATTTT CASSTTLSGGDTQYF
many TRBJ1-4 TRBV12-3/TRBV12-4 NA TGTGCCAGCAGCTTATCGGGAGGGCAGAATGAAAAACTGTTTTTT CASSLSGGQNEKLFF
many TRBJ2-7 TRBV6-2/TRBV6-3 NA TGTGCCAGCACCAGCTCCTACGAGCAGTACTTC CASTSSYEQYF
many TRBJ2-1 TRBV15 NA TGTGCCACCAGCAGTTACAATGAGCAGTTCTTC CATSSYNEQFF
NA TRBJ1-5 TRBV12-3/TRBV12-4 NA TGTGCCAGCAGTTTAGCAGGACATAGCAATCAGCCCCAGCATTTT CASSLAGHSNQPQHF
many TRBJ1-6 TRBV6-5 NA TGTGCCAGCCTTACTCGGACATCATCGCTGACGGGGAATTCACCCCTCCACTTT CASLTRTSSLTGNSPLHF
many TRBJ1-5 TRBV12-3/TRBV12-4 NA TGTGCCAGCAGTTTGCAGGGGCTCCAGCCCCAGCATTTT CASSLQGLQPQHF
many TRBJ2-1 TRBV5-1 TRBD2 TGCGCCAGCAGCTTGGTAGCTAGCGGAAATGAGCAGTTCTTC CASSLVASGNEQFF
many TRBJ2-1 TRBV5-1 NA TGCGCCAGCAGCCCCGAGGGCAATGAGCAGTTCTTC CASSPEGNEQFF
NA TRBJ2-7 TRBV20-1 NA TGCAGTGCTAGACACACTAGGACCGCCTACGAGCAGTACTTC CSARHTRTAYEQYF
few TRBJ2-3 TRBV12-3/TRBV12-4 NA TGTGCCAGCAGTTCACCGACAGGAGATACGCAGTATTTT CASSSPTGDTQYF
NA TRBJ2-2 TRBV18 TRBD1 TGTGCCAGCTGTCGGGACAGGAACACCGGGGAGCTGTTTTTT CASCRDRNTGELFF
many TRBJ2-3 TRBV20-1 TRBD2 TGCAGTGCTAGAGGCCCCCTAGCGGTTCGCACAGATACGCAGTATTTT CSARGPLAVRTDTQYF
few TRBJ2-3 TRBV29-1 TRBD2 TGCAGCGTAACTAGCGGAACAGATACGCAGTATTTT CSVTSGTDTQYF
NA TRBJ1-4 TRBV29-1 NA TGCAGCGGGCAGGGAGATGAAAAACTGTTTTTT CSGQGDEKLFF
NA TRBJ1-2 TRBV5-1 NA TGCGCCAGCAGCTTTGATTCGGTAGGCTACACCTTC CASSFDSVGYTF
few TRBJ2-1 TRBV7-9 NA TGTGCCAGCAGCGCCGGGCTTTCGGGCCACAATGAGCAGTTCTTC CASSAGLSGHNEQFF
NA TRBJ1-1 TRBV6-5 TRBD1 TGTGCCAGCAGTGGCCAGCCGGGACAGACGAACACTGAAGCTTTCTTT CASSGQPGQTNTEAFF
NA TRBJ1-2 TRBV12-3/TRBV12-4 NA TGTGCCAGCAGTACGGCGGACAGATTAATCTATGGCTACACCTTC CASSTADRLIYGYTF
many TRBJ2-3 TRBV5-1 TRBD2 TGCGCCAGCAGCTTGGTGGCGGGAGGCACAGATACGCAGTATTTT CASSLVAGGTDTQYF
many TRBJ1-2 TRBV5-1 TRBD1 TGCGCCAGCAGTTCCCTGGGACAGCACTATGGCTACACCTTC CASSSLGQHYGYTF
NA TRBJ2-3 TRBV3-1 TRBD2 TGTGCCAGCAGCCAAAAACTCGGGACTAGCGGGAGTAGTGGCACAGATACGCAGTATTTT CASSQKLGTSGSSGTDTQYF
many TRBJ1-1 TRBV5-6 NA TGTGCCAGCAGCTTACCAAGCATGAACACTGAAGCTTTCTTT CASSLPSMNTEAFF
many TRBJ2-7 TRBV6-5 NA TGTGCCAGCAGCTTCGCCCCAGGGTACGAGCAGTACTTC CASSFAPGYEQYF
few TRBJ2-3 TRBV28 TRBD1 TGTGCCAGCAAGACAGGGGGCACAGATACGCAGTATTTT CASKTGGTDTQYF
NA TRBJ2-1 TRBV27 TRBD2 TGTGCCAGCAGTCCCCGCAGCGGGGGATTCTCCTACAATGAGCAGTTCTTC CASSPRSGGFSYNEQFF
NA TRBJ2-1 TRBV7-2 TRBD2 TGTGCCAGCAGCTTGGGGACTAGCGGGATTAGTGAGCAGTTCTTC CASSLGTSGISEQFF
few TRBJ2-1 TRBV20-1 TRBD1 TGCAGTGCTGACCCGGGACAGGGGGCAGGTTACAATGAGCAGTTCTTC CSADPGQGAGYNEQFF
NA TRBJ1-1 TRBV5-1 NA TGCGCCAGCACTTTAGGTGCCTTGAACACTGAAGCTTTCTTT CASTLGALNTEAFF
NA TRBJ1-1 TRBV7-2 TRBD1 TGTGCCAGCAGCTTACGTCCGGGACAGGGTACGGAAGCTTTCTTT CASSLRPGQGTEAFF
NA TRBJ2-7 TRBV5-1 TRBD2 TGCGCCAGCAGCCTTCGGACTAGCGGGATCTCAAACGAGCAGTACTTC CASSLRTSGISNEQYF
NA TRBJ1-5 TRBV7-2 NA TGTGCCAGCAGCTTAATGACCTGGGATCAGCCCCAGCATTTT CASSLMTWDQPQHF